These 2 T cell receptor beta chains originate from one sample sequenced in a study of T cells in Graves' hyperthyroidism and ophthalmopathy. RNA transcripts served as the template for amplifying TCR beta CDR3 regions. The TCR CDR3 first-round RT-PCR relied on the HTBI primer set. TCRdb itself ran the multiplex PCR reads through MiXCR, one entry per CDR3 protein. The data hold roughly 380,000 distinct CDR3 sequences, with roughly 13% observed a single time. The specimen sequenced was blood. Receptors were obtained from a man between 25 and 39 years old with Graves' hyperthyroidism that later progressed to Graves' ophthalmopathy.

This clonotype was observed a handful of times. The CDR3, as DNA: TGTGCCAGCAGCACACAGGGGCACTCCTATAATTCACCCCTCCACTTT. Residues: CASSTQGHSYNSPLHF. The chain recombines TRBV5-6 with TRBJ1-6; 7 positions match TRBD1. With V trimmed by 4 bases and J by 0 bases, 4 bases remained unmatched. CDR3 size: 16 residues. Germline CDR1 reads SGHDT; CDR2 reads YYEEEE.

This clonotype was detected ten times or more. The chain joins TRBV15 to TRBJ1-4; unclear D gene. Germline CDR1 reads LNHNV; CDR2 reads YYDKDF (reference sequence). The CDR3 runs to 15 residues. The V end lost 1 base, the J end lost 7 bases, and 13 bases lay between the germline ends. The CDR3: CATSRVSGGIEKLFF. The CDR3, as DNA: TGTGCCACCAGCAGAGTGTCTGGCGGGATTGAAAAACTGTTTTTT.